A selection of T cell receptor beta chains follows, all from one sample in a study of tumor and adjacent non-tumor tissue in lung cancer. Using its own MiXCR run on the multiplex PCR reads, TCRdb lists one record per CDR3 protein. The top ten clones hold 20% to 25% of a sample with under 250,000 distinct CDR3 sequences, about 76% of them seen once. Sequencing input: lung tumor tissue. The receptors were gathered from a man in his sixties with non-small cell lung cancer. The conserved cysteine and the conserved F or W are not part of the CDR3 here. Expanded clones get a size class; other rows say once, few or many, or leave the size out.

j_gene,v_gene,abundance,CDR3aa
TRBJ2-7,TRBV20-1,few,SAGTGGIYEQY
TRBJ2-7,TRBV6-5,few,ASSLNTGTGSYEQY
TRBJ2-3,TRBV6-5,few,ASSYRGRYSSDTQY
TRBJ1-1,TRBV5-4,.,ASSLGRGAILNTEAF
TRBJ2-7,TRBV20-1,.,SVGRHGYEQY
TRBJ2-7,TRBV11-3,once,ASSGVGPQAPSEQN
TRBJ2-1,TRBV4-3,.,ASQDGQGNEQF
TRBJ1-2,TRBV11-1,many,ASSTRTSGYT
TRBJ2-5,TRBV29-1,.,SVDGKVVIETQY
TRBJ2-6,TRBV6-2/TRBV6-3,.,ASRTGQGAYGSNVLT
TRBJ2-1,TRBV10-3,.,VISEFGSTSVSEQF
TRBJ1-5,TRBV7-8,.,ASSLQENQLQH
TRBJ2-3,TRBV6-5,.,ASNLLAGGPNTKY
TRBJ2-7,TRBV6-6,.,ASSSQTSYEQY
TRBJ2-3,TRBV11-2,.,ASNLGVRSSRDTQY
TRBJ2-7,TRBV7-8,few,ASSPRLAGGNEQY
TRBJ2-1,TRBV6-1,few,ASSTTQGGNEQF
TRBJ1-6,TRBV20-1,.,SARRRDRINNSALH
TRBJ2-7,TRBV4-1,.,ATSDGYEQY
TRBJ2-1,TRBV11-3,.,VSSSSEYEQF
TRBJ2-1,TRBV20-1,few,SAWGGDGRNIEQF
TRBJ1-4,TRBV6-6,.,SSSYGDNSGEKLF
TRBJ1-2,TRBV20-1,.,SARAEEGNGYT
TRBJ2-1,TRBV6-2/TRBV6-3,.,ASSYPLTGATYNEQF
TRBJ2-3,TRBV11-2,.,ASIAQTTDTQY
TRBJ2-7,TRBV11-3,.,PCSLSQGYEQY
TRBJ2-5,TRBV6-6,.,ASSSTAQETQY
TRBJ2-1,TRBV20-1,many,SAPDSWNNEQF
TRBJ2-5,TRBV11-2,.,ASNSTLGGPKETQY
TRBJ2-3,TRBV5-4,.,ASSKDITKTSTHTQY
TRBJ2-1,TRBV20-1,many,SARPTTSGVYNEQF
TRBJ1-3,TRBV6-2/TRBV6-3,.,ASSYARGTSGNTIY
TRBJ1-5,TRBV6-1,.,TSRHRVDQPQH
TRBJ1-1,TRBV6-1,.,ASSLGPGENTEAF
TRBJ2-5,TRBV11-3,.,ATCFPQEAQY
TRBJ1-1,TRBV20-1,.,SARQDTKTEAF
TRBJ2-1,TRBV14,.,ASSQGLENEQF